The clone carrying this TCR beta chain showed up just a few times. This specimen comes from a study of T cell clones after liver transplantation. Using immunoSEQ multiplex PCR, the repertoire was profiled, and TCRdb retains in-frame clones only, with some absent. The profile shows some 80,000 clones, approximately 80% of them singletons. The receptor was derived from a human patient who received a liver transplant. Certain T cells may be donor cells from the graft. Source: CD4+ T cells from blood, taken 48 months after liver transplant.

The CDR3: CASSGTGSSYNEQFF. The DNA for the CDR3 is TGTGCCAGCAGCGGGACAGGAAGCTCCTACAATGAGCAGTTCTTC. V gene TRBV9 combines with J gene TRBJ2-1; 7 bases fit TRBD1. Germline assignment: CDR1 SGDLS and CDR2 YYNGEE. The V gene end was trimmed by 3 bases and the J gene end by 0 bases; junction bases not matched to a gene: 3. The CDR3 length is 15 residues.